The source of this T cell receptor beta chain is a study of T cell responses to AZD1222 COVID-19 vaccine. As for the study in general: Second doses at about 4 or about 12 weeks were pooled.

Some clones are missing from TCRdb's copy, which holds only in-frame ones; the method was immunoSEQ multiplex PCR. The table records some 130,000 clones, 80% to 95% of them present only once. Findings of the study overall: A mostly white British donor set with more females was recruited, and clonal diversity was possibly underestimated. No day 14 peak samples; only post-peak repertoires were characterized.

The V gene lost 6 bases and the J gene lost 9 bases, with 18 bases spanning the gap. The CDR3 is 14 amino acids. Germline V gives CDR1 SGHTA, CDR2 FQGNSA. About this clone itself: Its antigen is still unknown.

The chain carries TRBV7-2 and TRBJ1-5; a weak D match, TRBD1 (6 bases). The receptor was isolated from an adult in good health. The sequenced sample was peripheral blood, obtained on day 0 of AZD1222 vaccination. CDR3 coding DNA: TGTGCCAGCAGTTCGGACAGCGAGCTTTGGCCCCAGCATTTT. Protein sequence: CASSSDSELWPQHF.